The sequence of this T cell receptor (beta chain) was determined in a study of blood T cell repertoires in COVID-19. Background on the study: Some COVID-19 samples were acute and others convalescent; all came from the United States, Italy and Spain. From T cells, B-cell-depleted T cells, or PBMCs came the material, which was cDNA or gDNA.

The ends lost 4 bases at V and 3 bases at J; junction bases unmatched: 4. CDR1 and CDR2 (germline): MRHNA, SNTAGT. The CDR3 is 15 amino acids. Original data processing: For nucleated cells, counts were estimated from reference gene primer amplification. The assay was immunoSEQ multiplex PCR, and TCRdb's table has in-frame clones only and misses some. V and J calls and clone size are those listed in that table; D and trimming were worked out from the DNA. This sample carries a few hundred thousand clones, 80% to 90% of them seen once, and the ten largest clones take less than 3%. The chain links TRBV6-4 to TRBJ2-2, with TRBD1 identical over 8 bases. This sequence was found in a woman in her thirties with active or convalescent COVID-19. The sequencing sample was made of peripheral blood. CDR3 amino acids: CASSVTGADTGELFF. The CDR3 DNA reads as TGTGCCAGCAGTGTGACAGGGGCGGACACCGGGGAGCTGTTTTTT.